The source of this T cell receptor beta chain is a study of T cell changes during pregnancy in multiple sclerosis. Profiling relied on immunoSEQ multiplex PCR, and the TCRdb table lists in-frame clones only, not all of them. The data show some 57,000 clones, with 90% to 95% seen just once and 0.76% held by the top ten. The CDR3 spans 13 residues. The germline V gene encodes CDR1 GTSNPN and CDR2 SVGIG (reference sequence). Between the trimmed V and J ends, which lost 1 base and 4 bases, there was a span of 10 bases. The chain carries TRBV30 and TRBJ1-2; tentatively, D is TRBD1 (6 bases). This TCR derives from a female donor with multiple sclerosis, enrolled in a pregnancy study. The sequenced sample was CD4+ T cells from peripheral blood mononuclear cells, obtained in the first trimester of pregnancy. The CDR3 spells CAWSAGATYGYTF. The DNA of the CDR3 is TGTGCCTGGAGTGCAGGGGCGACCTATGGCTACACCTTC.